One and the same sample provided the 13 T cell receptor beta chains below, sequenced in a study of identical twins' blood T cells. Each CDR3 protein is one row after TCRdb ran MiXCR on the 5' RACE reads. The sample shows 350,000 to 450,000 distinct CDR3 sequences, 25% to 35% of them seen only once. Sequencing was done on a sample of PBMCs. These receptors were taken from a woman between 18 and 55 years old in good health.

The J gene is TRBJ2-7, the V gene TRBV6-6; 9 bases are shared with TRBD1. Germline lookup yields CDR1 MNHNY and CDR2 SVGAGI (reference sequence). CDR3 length: 13 amino acids. With V trimmed by 8 bases and J by 3 bases, 5 bases remained unmatched. The CDR3 DNA reads TGTGCCAGCCGAGACAGGGGGTTCTACGAGCAGTACTTC. Amino acids: CASRDRGFYEQYF.

The rearrangement joins TRBV19 to TRBJ1-2; possibly TRBD1 for D (5 bases). The CDR3 has 13 amino acids. With 3 bases removed from V and 8 bases from J, the gap between germline ends came to 13 bases. From germline, CDR1 is LNHDA and CDR2 SQIVND (reference sequence). The CDR3 reads CASSIFRKGGYTF. CDR3 in DNA: TGTGCCAGTAGTATCTTCCGAAAGGGGGGCTACACCTTC. Filled out from reference TRBV19 and TRBJ1-2, the complete variable domain reads DGGITQSPKYLFRKEGQNVTLSCEQNLNHDAMYWYRQDPGQGLRLIYYSQIVNDFQKGDIAEGYSVSREKKESFPLTVTSAQKNPTAFYLCASSIFRKGGYTFGSGTRLTVV.

The chain links TRBV6-5 to TRBJ1-6, with a weak D call TRBD1 (6 bases). The germline V gene has CDR1 MNHEY and CDR2 SVGAGI. The CDR3 sequence is 15 residues long. V dropped 4 bases and J dropped 10 bases, with 17 bases sitting between them. CDR3 bases: TGTGCCAGCAGTTCCACGTTAATACAGGGCTCACCCCTCCACTTT. It yields the protein CASSSTLIQGSPLHF.

As regards this clonotype: A clone one base away is much larger, so this may be a read error. The V gene is TRBV27, the J gene TRBJ1-4; D gene uncertain. CDR1 is MNHEY, CDR2 SMNVEV, per germline (reference sequence). The length of the CDR3 is 16 residues. Written as DNA, the CDR3 is TGTGCCAGCAATTTATCGAGGAAAGGTCAAGGTGAAAAACTGTTTTTT. Protein sequence: CASNLSRKGQGEKLFF.

A few counts support this clonotype. The chain recombines TRBV29-1 with TRBJ1-4, with TRBD1 matching over 7 bases. Germline V lookup: CDR1 SQVTM, CDR2 ANQGSEA. The CDR3 contains 13 residues. V shed 4 bases, J shed 4 bases, and the junction held 3 bases outside the gene matches. CDR3: CSVGGGINEKLFF. The CDR3 nucleotides read TGCAGCGTTGGAGGGGGCATTAATGAAAAACTGTTTTTT.

Here the CDR3 reads CASSVPGPYGYTF. DNA for the CDR3: TGTGCCAGCAGTGTCCCAGGGCCTTATGGCTACACCTTC. The chain employs TRBV25-1 and TRBJ1-2; tentatively, D is TRBD1 (5 bases). V gave up 4 bases and J gave up 5 bases, with 11 bases separating them. Looked up from germline, CDR1 is MGHDK and CDR2 is SYGVNS. The CDR3 spans 13 residues.

Notes on this clonotype: This may stem from a read error, because a much larger clone lies one nucleotide away. The chain combines TRBV20-1 with TRBJ1-5, with D perhaps TRBD1 (6 bases). This CDR3 contains 15 residues. The germline gives CDR1 DFQATT, CDR2 SNEGSKA (reference sequence). DNA for the CDR3: TGCAGTACTAGGGATAGACAGGTTCACAATCAGCCCCAGCATTTT. This gives the protein CSTRDRQVHNQPQHF.

The chain employs TRBV20-1 and TRBJ1-2; a weak D match, TRBD1 (5 bases). CDR3 length equals 11 residues. Looked up from germline, CDR1 is DFQATT and CDR2 is SNEGSKA (reference sequence). Between the trimmed V and J ends, which lost 3 bases and 8 bases, there was a span of 10 bases. CDR3 residues: CSASPTEGYTF. CDR3 bases: TGCAGTGCTAGCCCGACAGAAGGCTACACCTTC.

This clonotype was observed a single time. This sequence joins TRBV7-6 and TRBJ1-1; 10 bases are shared with TRBD1. Germline V gene sequence: CDR1 SGHVS, CDR2 FNYEAQ. The CDR3 extends over 15 amino acids. V lost 3 bases and J lost 3; bases outside the gene matches: 4. This CDR3 is CASSLSGTGDTEAFF. Written as DNA, the CDR3 is TGTGCCAGCAGCTTGTCCGGGACAGGGGACACTGAAGCTTTCTTT.

This clonotype was seen a handful of times. This chain connects TRBV28 to TRBJ1-3; D is undetermined. The germline gives CDR1 MDHEN, CDR2 SYDVKM. The V end was cut by 3 bases, the J end by 0 bases, with 9 bases between. The CDR3 runs 15 residues. The CDR3 is CASSLGLHSGNTIYF. The CDR3 DNA is TGTGCCAGCAGTTTGGGCCTCCACTCTGGAAACACCATATATTTT.

By share of the sample, this clonotype is large. V is TRBV29-1 and J is TRBJ1-1; unclear D gene. V was clipped by 6 bases and J by 3 bases, with 11 bases between them. Germline CDR1 and CDR2: SQVTM and ANQGSEA. There are 12 residues in the CDR3. The DNA for the CDR3 is TGCAGCGTAGCCAAGGGTGACACTGAAGCTTTCTTT. This translates into CSVAKGDTEAFF. Supplemented by reference TRBV29-1 and TRBJ1-1, the full variable domain reads SAVISQKPSRDICQRGTSLTIQCQVDSQVTMMFWYRQQPGQSLTLIATANQGSEATYESGFVIDKFPISRPNLTFSTLTVSNMSPEDSSIYLCSVAKGDTEAFFGQGTRLTVV.

This clonotype was detected only a few times. V gene TRBV5-6 combines with J gene TRBJ1-1; the D is unclear. The CDR3 runs to 13 residues. Deletions cut 1 base from V and 4 bases from J, with 8 bases between. Germline CDR1 reads SGHDT; CDR2 reads YYEEEE. As DNA, the CDR3 is TGTGCCAGCAGCTTGATCTCGGGCACTGAAGCTTTCTTT. Translating gives CASSLISGTEAFF.

This clonotype was detected ten times or more. V usage is TRBV27 and J usage is TRBJ2-2; tentatively, D is TRBD2 (5 bases). V shed 6 bases and J shed 4 bases, with 9 bases lying between them. The germline gives CDR1 MNHEY, CDR2 SMNVEV (reference sequence). CDR3 length: 13 residues. CDR3: CASSFGGTGELFF. Written as DNA, the CDR3 is TGTGCCAGCAGCTTTGGAGGCACCGGGGAGCTGTTTTTT.